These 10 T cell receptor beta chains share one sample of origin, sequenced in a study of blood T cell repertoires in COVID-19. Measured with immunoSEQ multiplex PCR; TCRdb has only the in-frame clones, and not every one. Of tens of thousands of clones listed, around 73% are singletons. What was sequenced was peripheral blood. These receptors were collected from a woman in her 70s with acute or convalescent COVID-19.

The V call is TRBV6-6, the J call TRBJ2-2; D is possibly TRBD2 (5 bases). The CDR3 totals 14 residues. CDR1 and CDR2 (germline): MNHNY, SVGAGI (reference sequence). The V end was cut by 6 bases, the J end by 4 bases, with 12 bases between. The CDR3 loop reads CASRGSQGTGELFF. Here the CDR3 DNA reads TGTGCCAGCAGGGGGAGCCAAGGCACCGGGGAGCTGTTTTTT.

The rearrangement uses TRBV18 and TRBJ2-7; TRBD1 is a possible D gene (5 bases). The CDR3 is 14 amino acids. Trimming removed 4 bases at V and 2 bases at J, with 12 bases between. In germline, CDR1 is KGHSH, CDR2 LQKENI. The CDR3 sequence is CASSLGAGTYEQYF. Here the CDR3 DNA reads TGTGCCAGCTCACTTGGGGCAGGAACCTACGAGCAGTACTTC.

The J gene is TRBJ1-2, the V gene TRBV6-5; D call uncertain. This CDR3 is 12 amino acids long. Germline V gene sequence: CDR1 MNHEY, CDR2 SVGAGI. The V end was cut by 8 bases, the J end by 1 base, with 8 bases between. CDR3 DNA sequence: TGTGCCAGCGAGTTCTATAACTATGGCTACACCTTC. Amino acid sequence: CASEFYNYGYTF.

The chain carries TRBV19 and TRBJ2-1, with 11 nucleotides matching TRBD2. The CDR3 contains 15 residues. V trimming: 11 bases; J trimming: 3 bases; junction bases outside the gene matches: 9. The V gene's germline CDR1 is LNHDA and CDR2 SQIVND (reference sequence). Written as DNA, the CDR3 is TGTGCCGGAAGCAAGGGACTAGCGGACTACAATGAGCAGTTCTTC. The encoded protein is CAGSKGLADYNEQFF.

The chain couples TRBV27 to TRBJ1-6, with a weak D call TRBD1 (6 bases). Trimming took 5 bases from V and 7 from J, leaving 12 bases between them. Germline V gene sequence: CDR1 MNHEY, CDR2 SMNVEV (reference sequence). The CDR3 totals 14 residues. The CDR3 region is CASSPTGLNSPLHF. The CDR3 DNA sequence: TGTGCCAGCAGTCCTACAGGGTTGAATTCACCCCTCCACTTT.

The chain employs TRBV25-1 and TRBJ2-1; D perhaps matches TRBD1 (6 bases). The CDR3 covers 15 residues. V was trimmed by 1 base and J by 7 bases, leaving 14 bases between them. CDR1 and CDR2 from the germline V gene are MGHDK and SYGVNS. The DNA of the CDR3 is TGTGCCAGCAGTGAATCTAACAGGGCCGGTAATGAGCAGTTCTTC. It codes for CASSESNRAGNEQFF.

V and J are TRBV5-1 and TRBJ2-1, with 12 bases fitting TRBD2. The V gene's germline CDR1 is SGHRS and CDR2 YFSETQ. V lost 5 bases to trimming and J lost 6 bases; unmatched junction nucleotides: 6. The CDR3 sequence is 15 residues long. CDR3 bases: TGCGCCAGCAGTCAGACTAGCGGGAGATTCAATGAGCAGTTCTTC. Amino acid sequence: CASSQTSGRFNEQFF.

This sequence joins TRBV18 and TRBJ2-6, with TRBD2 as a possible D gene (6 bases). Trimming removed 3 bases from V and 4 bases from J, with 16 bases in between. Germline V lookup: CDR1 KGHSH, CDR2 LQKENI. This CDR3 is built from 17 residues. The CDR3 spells CASSPRSGGTGANVLTF. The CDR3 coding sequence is TGTGCCAGCTCACCGCGGTCCGGAGGGACCGGGGCCAACGTCCTGACTTTC. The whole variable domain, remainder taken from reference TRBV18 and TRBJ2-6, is NAGVMQNPRHLVRRRGQEARLRCSPMKGHSHVYWYRQLPEEGLKFMVYLQKENIIDESGMPKERFSAEFPKEGPSILRIQQVVRGDSAAYFCASSPRSGGTGANVLTFGAGSRLTVL.

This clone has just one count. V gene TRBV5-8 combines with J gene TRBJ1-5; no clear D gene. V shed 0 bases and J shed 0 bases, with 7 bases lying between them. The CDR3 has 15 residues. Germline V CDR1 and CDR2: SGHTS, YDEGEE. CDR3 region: CASSLGQNSNQPQHF. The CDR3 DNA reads TGTGCCAGCAGCTTGGGGCAGAATAGCAATCAGCCCCAGCATTTT.

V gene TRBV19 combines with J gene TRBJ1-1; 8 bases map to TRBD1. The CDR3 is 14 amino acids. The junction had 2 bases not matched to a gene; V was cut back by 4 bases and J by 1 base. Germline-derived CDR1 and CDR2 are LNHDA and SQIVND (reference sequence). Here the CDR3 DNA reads TGTGCCAGTAGTACGGGACAGGAGAACACTGAAGCTTTCTTT. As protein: CASSTGQENTEAFF.